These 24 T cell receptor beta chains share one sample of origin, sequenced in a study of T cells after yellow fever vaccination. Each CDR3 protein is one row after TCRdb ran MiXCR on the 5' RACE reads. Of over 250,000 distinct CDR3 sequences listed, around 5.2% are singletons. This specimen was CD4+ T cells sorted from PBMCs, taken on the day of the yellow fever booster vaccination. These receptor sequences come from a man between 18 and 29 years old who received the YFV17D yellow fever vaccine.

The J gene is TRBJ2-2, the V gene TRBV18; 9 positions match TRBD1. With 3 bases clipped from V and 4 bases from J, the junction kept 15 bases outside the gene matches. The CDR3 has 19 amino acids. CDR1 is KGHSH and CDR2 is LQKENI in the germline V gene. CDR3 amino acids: CASSPQLPGQGSTTGELFF. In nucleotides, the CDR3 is TGTGCCAGCTCACCTCAACTTCCGGGACAGGGAAGTACCACCGGGGAGCTGTTTTTT.

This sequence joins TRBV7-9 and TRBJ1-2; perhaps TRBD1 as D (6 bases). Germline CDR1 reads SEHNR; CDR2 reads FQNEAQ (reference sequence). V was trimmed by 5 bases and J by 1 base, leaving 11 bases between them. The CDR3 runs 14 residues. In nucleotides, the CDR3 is TGTGCCAGCAGCAGACAGGCGATTAACTATGGCTACACCTTC. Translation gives CASSRQAINYGYTF.

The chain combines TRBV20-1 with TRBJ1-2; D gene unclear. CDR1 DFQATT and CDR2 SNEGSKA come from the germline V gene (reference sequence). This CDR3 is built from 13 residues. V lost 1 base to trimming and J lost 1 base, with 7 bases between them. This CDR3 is CSARVSSNYGYTF. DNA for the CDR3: TGCAGTGCTAGAGTAAGCAGTAACTATGGCTACACCTTC.

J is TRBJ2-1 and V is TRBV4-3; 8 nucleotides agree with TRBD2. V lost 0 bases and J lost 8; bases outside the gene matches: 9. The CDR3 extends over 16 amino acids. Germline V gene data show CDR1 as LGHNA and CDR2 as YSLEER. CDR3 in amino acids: CASSQDSRGGLDEQFF. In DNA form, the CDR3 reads TGCGCCAGCAGCCAAGATTCTCGGGGGGGTCTTGATGAGCAGTTCTTC.

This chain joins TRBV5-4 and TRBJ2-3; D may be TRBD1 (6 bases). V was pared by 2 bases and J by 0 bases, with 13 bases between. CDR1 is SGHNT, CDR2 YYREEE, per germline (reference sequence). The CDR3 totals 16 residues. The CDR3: CASSLGGASSTDTQYF. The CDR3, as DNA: TGTGCCAGCAGCTTAGGGGGAGCGTCTAGCACAGATACGCAGTATTTT.

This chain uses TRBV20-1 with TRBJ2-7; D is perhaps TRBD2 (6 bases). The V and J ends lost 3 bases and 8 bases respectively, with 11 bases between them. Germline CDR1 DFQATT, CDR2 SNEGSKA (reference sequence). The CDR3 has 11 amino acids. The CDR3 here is CSASPGLKQYF. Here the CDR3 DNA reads TGCAGTGCTAGTCCGGGACTCAAGCAGTACTTC.

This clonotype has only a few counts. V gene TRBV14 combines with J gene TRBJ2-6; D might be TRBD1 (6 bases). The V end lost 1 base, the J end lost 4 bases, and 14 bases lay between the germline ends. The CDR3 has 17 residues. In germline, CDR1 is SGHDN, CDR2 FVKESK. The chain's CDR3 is CASSQGATGRGANVLTF. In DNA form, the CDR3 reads TGTGCCAGCAGCCAAGGCGCAACAGGGAGAGGGGCCAACGTCCTGACTTTC.

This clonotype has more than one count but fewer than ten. The CDR3, as DNA: TGTGCCAGCAGAGAAGGACAGGGGTTCTACAATGAGCAGTTCTTC. Amino acid sequence: CASREGQGFYNEQFF. The V call is TRBV5-6, the J call TRBJ2-1; 9 positions agree with TRBD1. The CDR3 totals 15 residues. The ends lost 5 bases at V and 3 bases at J; junction bases unmatched: 6. Germline V lookup: CDR1 SGHDT, CDR2 YYEEEE.

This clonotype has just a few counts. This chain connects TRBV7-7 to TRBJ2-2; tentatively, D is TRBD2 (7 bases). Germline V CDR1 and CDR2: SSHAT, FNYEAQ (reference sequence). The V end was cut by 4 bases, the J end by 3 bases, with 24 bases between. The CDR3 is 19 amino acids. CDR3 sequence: CASSYWTDPGRGYTGELFF. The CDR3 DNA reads TGTGCCAGCAGCTATTGGACGGATCCGGGGAGGGGGTACACCGGGGAGCTGTTTTTT.

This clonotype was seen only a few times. The CDR3 DNA is TGTGCCAGTAGCATCCCGGGCAGGGCGACACCCCTCCACTTT. Translation: CASSIPGRATPLHF. V usage is TRBV19 and J usage is TRBJ1-6; perhaps TRBD1 as D (5 bases). The germline V and J ends were trimmed by 6 bases and 11 bases, with 17 bases remaining between them. Germline CDR1 reads LNHDA; CDR2 reads SQIVND (reference sequence). This CDR3 comprises 14 residues.

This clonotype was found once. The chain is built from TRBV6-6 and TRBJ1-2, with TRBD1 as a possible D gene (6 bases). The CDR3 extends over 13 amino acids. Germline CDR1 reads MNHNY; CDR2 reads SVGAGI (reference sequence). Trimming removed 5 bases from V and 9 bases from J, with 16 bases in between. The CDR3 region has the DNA TGTGCCAGCAGTCCCGGGGACATGTTTAGCTACACCTTC. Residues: CASSPGDMFSYTF.

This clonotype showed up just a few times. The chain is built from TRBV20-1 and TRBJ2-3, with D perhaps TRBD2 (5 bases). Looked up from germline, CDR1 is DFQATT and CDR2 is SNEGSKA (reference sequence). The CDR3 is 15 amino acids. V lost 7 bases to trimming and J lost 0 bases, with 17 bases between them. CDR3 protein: CSVGLRGSSTDTQYF. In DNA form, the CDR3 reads TGCAGTGTAGGGTTGCGCGGGTCTAGCACAGATACGCAGTATTTT.

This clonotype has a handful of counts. The CDR3 reads CASSQSGGGTDTQYF. DNA of the CDR3: TGTGCCAGCAGTCAGAGCGGGGGTGGCACAGATACGCAGTATTTT. The chain is built from TRBV12-3 or TRBV12-4 and TRBJ2-3, with 8 nucleotides matching TRBD2. CDR3 size: 15 residues. After removal of 5 bases from V and 1 base from J, the junction contained 5 bases not matched to a gene.

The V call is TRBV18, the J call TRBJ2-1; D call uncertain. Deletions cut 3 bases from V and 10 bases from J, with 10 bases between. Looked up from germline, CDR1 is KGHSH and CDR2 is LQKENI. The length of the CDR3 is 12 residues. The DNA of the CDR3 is TGTGCCAGCTCACCTGACCGGCAAGAGCAGTTCTTC. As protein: CASSPDRQEQFF.

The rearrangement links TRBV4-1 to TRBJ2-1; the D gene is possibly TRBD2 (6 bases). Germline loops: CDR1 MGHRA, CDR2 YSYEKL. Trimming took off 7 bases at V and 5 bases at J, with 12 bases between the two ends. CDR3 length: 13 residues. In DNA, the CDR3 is TGCGCCAGCACCCTGGGACTCAACAATGAGCAGTTCTTC. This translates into CASTLGLNNEQFF.

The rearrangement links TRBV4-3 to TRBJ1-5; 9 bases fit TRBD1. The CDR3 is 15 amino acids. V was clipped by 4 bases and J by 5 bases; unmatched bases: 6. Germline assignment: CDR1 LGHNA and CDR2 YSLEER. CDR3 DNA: TGCGCCAGCAGCCCTCGCCGGGACAGGGATCAGCCCCAGCATTTT. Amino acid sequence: CASSPRRDRDQPQHF.

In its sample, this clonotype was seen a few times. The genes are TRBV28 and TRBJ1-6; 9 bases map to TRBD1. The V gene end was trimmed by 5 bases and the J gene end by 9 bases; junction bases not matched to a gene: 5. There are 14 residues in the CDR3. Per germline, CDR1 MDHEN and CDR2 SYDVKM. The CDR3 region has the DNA TGTGCCAGCAGTCCGGGACAGGGTGGTTCACCCCTCCACTTT. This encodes CASSPGQGGSPLHF.

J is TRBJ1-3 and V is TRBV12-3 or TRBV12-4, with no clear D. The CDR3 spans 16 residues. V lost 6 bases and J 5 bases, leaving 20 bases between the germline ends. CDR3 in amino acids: CASRSRRRQPRNTIYF. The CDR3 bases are TGTGCCAGCAGATCCAGGAGGCGTCAGCCCCGAAACACCATATATTTT.

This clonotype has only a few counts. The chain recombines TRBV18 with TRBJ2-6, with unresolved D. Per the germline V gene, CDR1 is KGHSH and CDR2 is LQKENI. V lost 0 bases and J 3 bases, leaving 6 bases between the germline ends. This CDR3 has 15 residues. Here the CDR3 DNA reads TGTGCCAGCTCACCACCTGGGTTTGGGGCCAACGTCCTGACTTTC. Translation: CASSPPGFGANVLTF.

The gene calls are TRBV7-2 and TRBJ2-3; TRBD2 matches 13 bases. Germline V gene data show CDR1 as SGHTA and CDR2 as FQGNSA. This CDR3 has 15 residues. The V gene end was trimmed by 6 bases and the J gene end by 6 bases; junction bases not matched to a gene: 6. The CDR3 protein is CASRRLAGGLDTQYF. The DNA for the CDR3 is TGTGCCAGCAGACGACTAGCGGGGGGCCTCGATACGCAGTATTTT.

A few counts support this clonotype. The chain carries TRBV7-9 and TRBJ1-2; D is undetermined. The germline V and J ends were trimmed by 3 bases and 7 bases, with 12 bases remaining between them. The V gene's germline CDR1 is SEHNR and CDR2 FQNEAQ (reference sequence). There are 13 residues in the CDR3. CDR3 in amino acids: CASSFRPVFGYTF. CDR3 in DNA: TGTGCCAGCAGCTTTCGACCTGTCTTTGGCTACACCTTC.

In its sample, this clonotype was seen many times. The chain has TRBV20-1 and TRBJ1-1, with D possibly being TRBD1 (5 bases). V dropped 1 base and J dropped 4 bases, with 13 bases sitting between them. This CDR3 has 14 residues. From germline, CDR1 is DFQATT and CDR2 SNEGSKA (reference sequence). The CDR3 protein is CSARGSRAGTEAFF. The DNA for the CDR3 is TGCAGTGCTAGAGGAAGCAGGGCTGGCACTGAAGCTTTCTTT.

CDR3 bases: TGCAGTGCTAGATTTTCCACTGAAGCTTTCTTT. Protein sequence: CSARFSTEAFF. The V call is TRBV20-1, the J call TRBJ1-1; D unclear. V was cut by 2 bases and J by 4 bases, with 5 bases left in between. Germline CDR1 reads DFQATT; CDR2 reads SNEGSKA (reference sequence). There are 11 residues in the CDR3.

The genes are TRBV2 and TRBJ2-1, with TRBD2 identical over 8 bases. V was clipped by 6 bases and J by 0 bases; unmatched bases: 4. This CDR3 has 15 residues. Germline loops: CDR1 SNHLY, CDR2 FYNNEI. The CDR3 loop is CASRTTSVSYNEQFF. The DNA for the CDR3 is TGTGCCAGCAGGACGACTAGCGTCTCCTACAATGAGCAGTTCTTC.